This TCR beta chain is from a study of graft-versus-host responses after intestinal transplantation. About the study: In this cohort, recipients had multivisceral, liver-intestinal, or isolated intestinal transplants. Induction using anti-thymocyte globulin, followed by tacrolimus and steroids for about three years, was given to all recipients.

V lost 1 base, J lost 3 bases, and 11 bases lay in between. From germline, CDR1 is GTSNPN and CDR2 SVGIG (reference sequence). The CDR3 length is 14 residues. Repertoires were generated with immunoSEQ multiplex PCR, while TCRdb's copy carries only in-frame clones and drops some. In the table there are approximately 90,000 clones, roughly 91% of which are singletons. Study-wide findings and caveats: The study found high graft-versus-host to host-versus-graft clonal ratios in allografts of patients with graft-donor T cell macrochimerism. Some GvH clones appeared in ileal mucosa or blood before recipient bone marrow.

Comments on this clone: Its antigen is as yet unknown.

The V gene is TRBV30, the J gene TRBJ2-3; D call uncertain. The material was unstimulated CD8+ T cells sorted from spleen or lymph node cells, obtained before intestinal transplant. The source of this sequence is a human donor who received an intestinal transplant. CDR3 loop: CAWSAPDKTDTQYF. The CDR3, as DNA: TGTGCCTGGAGTGCCCCCGACAAGACAGATACGCAGTATTTT.